This entry lists 19 T cell receptor beta chains sequenced from one sample in a study of shared clonotypes between healthy human individuals. Clones were sequenced by immunoSEQ multiplex PCR, and TCRdb holds only the in-frame ones, with some missing. The table shows around 2.1 million clones, with about 94% occurring only once. The sample consisted of naive CD4+ T cells sorted from blood. Indicated subset: CD45RA+ positively selected. These TCRs come from a man younger than 35 in good health.

The chain links TRBV25-1 to TRBJ1-4; D is ambiguous. The CDR3 is 17 amino acids. The germline V gene encodes CDR1 MGHDK and CDR2 SYGVNS. The V end was cut by 5 bases, the J end by 0 bases, with 16 bases between. The CDR3 DNA sequence: TGTGCCAGCAGTCCCCACGGGGTAATAGCAACTAATGAAAAACTGTTTTTT. Encoded protein: CASSPHGVIATNEKLFF.

The chain is built from TRBV28 and TRBJ2-5, with TRBD2 matching over 9 bases. Trimming took 4 bases from V and 4 from J; bases not matched to a gene: 16. Germline CDR1 MDHEN, CDR2 SYDVKM. The length of the CDR3 is 18 residues. The CDR3 here is CASSSPYEYNSGGETQYF. Here the CDR3 DNA reads TGTGCCAGCAGTTCCCCTTATGAGTATAATAGCGGGGGAGAGACCCAGTACTTC.

As to this clone: At the DNA level, this CDR3 is encoded by other sequences in the same sample as well. This chain links TRBV7-9 with TRBJ2-5, with D uncertain. The germline V gene has CDR1 SEHNR and CDR2 FQNEAQ (reference sequence). This CDR3 has 12 residues. Trimming shortened V by 2 bases and J by 2 bases, and 3 bases separated the two germline ends. DNA of the CDR3: TGTGCCAGCAGCTTACAGCAAGAGACCCAGTACTTC. Translation: CASSLQQETQYF.

The CDR3 DNA reads as TGTGCCAGGGTCCGGGCAGGGGGCTCCTACGAGCAGTACTTC. Its translation: CARVRAGGSYEQYF. The chain joins TRBV19 to TRBJ2-7; 7 positions agree with TRBD1. The V gene's germline CDR1 is LNHDA and CDR2 SQIVND (reference sequence). Trimming took 9 bases from V and 0 from J; bases not matched to a gene: 8. The CDR3 runs 14 residues. The full variable domain, in which reference TRBV19 and TRBJ2-7 provide the parts outside the CDR3, is DGGITQSPKYLFRKEGQNVTLSCEQNLNHDAMYWYRQDPGQGLRLIYYSQIVNDFQKGDIAEGYSVSREKKESFPLTVTSAQKNPTAFYLCARVRAGGSYEQYFGPGTRLTVT.

The V call is TRBV2, the J call TRBJ1-5; TRBD1 is a possible D gene (6 bases). Germline V gives CDR1 SNHLY, CDR2 FYNNEI. The CDR3 runs 14 residues. V dropped 6 bases and J dropped 5 bases, with 14 bases sitting between them. CDR3 nucleotide sequence: TGTGCCAGCAGAAGGCGGGACACCGATCAGCCCCAGCATTTT. Translation gives CASRRRDTDQPQHF.

This sequence joins TRBV30 and TRBJ1-1; D is ambiguous. The V end lost 7 bases, the J end lost 5 bases, and 8 bases lay between the germline ends. Germline lookup yields CDR1 GTSNPN and CDR2 SVGIG (reference sequence). The length of the CDR3 is 10 residues. The CDR3 nucleotides are TGTGCCTCTAAAATTACTGAAGCTTTCTTT. Translating it yields CASKITEAFF.

This clone was picked up one time. The chain combines TRBV11-3 with TRBJ2-3, with TRBD1 matching 9 bases. Germline V CDR1 and CDR2: SGHNT, YENEEA. CDR3 length equals 15 residues. V was clipped by 3 bases and J by 4 bases; unmatched bases: 5. Here the CDR3 reads CASSFGTGWSDTQYF. CDR3 sequence (DNA): TGTGCCAGCAGCTTCGGGACAGGGTGGTCAGATACGCAGTATTTT.

This clone was detected once. The gene calls are TRBV6-6 and TRBJ2-1; D remains ambiguous. V lost 7 bases, J lost 5 bases, and 9 bases lay in between. In germline, CDR1 is MNHNY, CDR2 SVGAGI (reference sequence). The CDR3 runs to 12 residues. CDR3 region: CASMVVDNEQFF. The CDR3 DNA reads TGTGCCAGCATGGTTGTGGACAATGAGCAGTTCTTC.

The V gene is TRBV11-2, the J gene TRBJ2-5; D may be TRBD1 (5 bases). CDR1 and CDR2 from the germline V gene are SGHAT and FQNNGV. Trimming took 8 bases from V and 4 from J, leaving 8 bases between them. CDR3 length: 11 residues. CDR3 amino acids: CASAQGETQYF. Here the CDR3 DNA reads TGTGCCAGCGCCCAGGGAGAGACCCAGTACTTC.

The rearrangement links TRBV5-4 to TRBJ1-2; the D gene is possibly TRBD1 (5 bases). Germline V lookup: CDR1 SGHNT, CDR2 YYREEE (reference sequence). V lost 5 bases, J lost 3 bases, and 14 bases lay in between. The CDR3 totals 14 residues. This CDR3 is CASSITLGDYGYTF. The CDR3 DNA reads TGTGCCAGCAGTATCACGCTGGGGGACTATGGCTACACCTTC.

V and J are TRBV4-3 and TRBJ2-2; TRBD2 matches 9 bases. The CDR3 is made up of 19 amino acids. CDR1 and CDR2 (germline): LGHNA, YSLEER. Unmatched junction bases numbered 16, after V lost 4 bases and J lost 4 bases. The CDR3 sequence: CASSPRFGSGSAGTGELFF. The CDR3 DNA reads as TGCGCCAGCAGCCCAAGATTTGGTAGCGGGAGTGCGGGCACCGGGGAGCTGTTTTTT.

With regard to this clone: This CDR3 is also generated by other DNA sequences in the sample. The rearrangement joins TRBV5-1 to TRBJ2-1; 7 bases line up with TRBD2. V was pared by 1 base and J by 1 base, with 2 bases of the junction left unmatched. CDR1 is SGHRS and CDR2 is YFSETQ in the germline V gene. The CDR3 contains 15 residues. The CDR3 nucleotides are TGCGCCAGCAGCTTGAGTAGCGGGTCCTACAATGAGCAGTTCTTC. This codes for CASSLSSGSYNEQFF.

The chain combines TRBV11-3 with TRBJ2-5, with 11 positions matching TRBD2. CDR3 length: 17 amino acids. Germline CDR1 and CDR2: SGHNT and YENEEA. Trimming removed 5 bases from V and 4 bases from J; junction bases left unmatched: 12. The CDR3 loop reads CASSGEASGGTRETQYF. In DNA form, the CDR3 reads TGTGCCAGCAGCGGTGAGGCTAGCGGGGGGACGAGAGAGACCCAGTACTTC.

The chain joins TRBV5-1 to TRBJ2-7; D may be TRBD1 (6 bases). The germline V and J ends were trimmed by 2 bases and 6 bases, with 15 bases remaining between them. The CDR3 runs to 14 residues. Germline V gene lookup returns CDR1 SGHRS and CDR2 YFSETQ. The CDR3 nucleotides read TGCGCCAGCAGCTTCGAAGGGGGTCAAGGCGAGCAGTACTTC. Translating gives CASSFEGGQGEQYF.

V and J are TRBV6-6 and TRBJ2-3; weak D call: TRBD2 (5 bases). This CDR3 is 15 amino acids long. Looked up from germline, CDR1 is MNHNY and CDR2 is SVGAGI (reference sequence). Trimming took 4 bases from V and 0 from J, leaving 11 bases between them. The DNA for the CDR3 is TGTGCCAGCAGTTCCAAGCGGATTAGCACAGATACGCAGTATTTT. This codes for CASSSKRISTDTQYF.

The chain couples TRBV7-2 to TRBJ1-3; TRBD1 is a possible D gene (5 bases). V lost 4 bases to trimming and J lost 4 bases, with 14 bases between them. The germline CDR1 and CDR2 sequences are SGHTA and FQGNSA. The CDR3 has 15 amino acids. The CDR3 sequence: CASSWDGTVGNTIYF. The CDR3 nucleotides read TGTGCCAGCAGCTGGGACGGGACCGTAGGAAACACCATATATTTT.

The V call is TRBV18, the J call TRBJ1-2, with 7 nucleotides matching TRBD1. CDR1 and CDR2 from the germline V gene are KGHSH and LQKENI. V gave up 3 bases and J gave up 3 bases; unmatched junction bases: 4. This CDR3 contains 14 residues. The CDR3 here is CASSPGTEDYGYTF. DNA for the CDR3: TGTGCCAGCTCACCTGGGACAGAAGACTATGGCTACACCTTC.

About this clone: This sample includes further DNA sequences coding for the same CDR3. CDR3 bases: TGTGCCAGCAGCTTGTCGACAGGGAACACTGAAGCTTTCTTT. As protein: CASSLSTGNTEAFF. The chain combines TRBV7-2 with TRBJ1-1; D perhaps matches TRBD1 (6 bases). The V and J ends lost 3 bases and 1 base respectively, with 9 bases between them. There are 14 residues in the CDR3. CDR1 and CDR2 (germline): SGHTA, FQGNSA.

The genes are TRBV30 and TRBJ1-1; D perhaps matches TRBD1 (6 bases). Trimming cost V 5 bases and J 1 base, with 8 bases left between them. This CDR3 has 12 amino acids. The germline gives CDR1 GTSNPN, CDR2 SVGIG (reference sequence). CDR3 DNA: TGTGCCTGGGGGGGACAGAACACTGAAGCTTTCTTT. It is translated as CAWGGQNTEAFF.